Reported below is one T cell receptor (beta chain). The data were obtained in a study of T cell changes during pregnancy in multiple sclerosis. The data were produced by immunoSEQ multiplex PCR, yet TCRdb's version contains in-frame clones alone and is incomplete. The table shows about 52,000 clones, with around 90% occurring only once. V lost 6 bases, J lost 8 bases, and 9 bases stayed unmatched. The CDR3 is 15 amino acids. The V gene's germline CDR1 is SNHLY and CDR2 FYNNEI. This TCR was recovered from a female donor with multiple sclerosis, enrolled in a pregnancy study. The material was CD4+ T cells from peripheral blood mononuclear cells, obtained before pregnancy. This rearrangement joins TRBV2 to TRBJ1-4, with 10 bases fitting TRBD1. CDR3 in DNA: TGTGCCAGCAGAAGACAGGGGGCTATGGGGGAAAAACTGTTTTTT. It codes for CASRRQGAMGEKLFF.